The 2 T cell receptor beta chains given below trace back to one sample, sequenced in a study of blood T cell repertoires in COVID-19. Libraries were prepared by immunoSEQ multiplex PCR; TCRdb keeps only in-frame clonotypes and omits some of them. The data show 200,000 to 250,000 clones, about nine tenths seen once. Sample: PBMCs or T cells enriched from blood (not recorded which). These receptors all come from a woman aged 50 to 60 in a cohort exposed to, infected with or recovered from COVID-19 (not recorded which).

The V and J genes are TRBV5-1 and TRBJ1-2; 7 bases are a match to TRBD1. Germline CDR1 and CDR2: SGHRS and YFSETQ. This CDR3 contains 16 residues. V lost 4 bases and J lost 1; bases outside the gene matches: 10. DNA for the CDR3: TGCGCCAGCAGCCCGGGGACAGCCAGCGGTAACTATGGCTACACCTTC. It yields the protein CASSPGTASGNYGYTF.

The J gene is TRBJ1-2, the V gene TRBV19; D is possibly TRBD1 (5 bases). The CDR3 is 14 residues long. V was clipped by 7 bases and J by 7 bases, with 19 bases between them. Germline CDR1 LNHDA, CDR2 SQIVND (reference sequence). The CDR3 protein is CASTSGVPQGGYTF. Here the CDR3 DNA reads TGTGCCAGTACCTCGGGGGTCCCCCAGGGTGGCTACACCTTC.